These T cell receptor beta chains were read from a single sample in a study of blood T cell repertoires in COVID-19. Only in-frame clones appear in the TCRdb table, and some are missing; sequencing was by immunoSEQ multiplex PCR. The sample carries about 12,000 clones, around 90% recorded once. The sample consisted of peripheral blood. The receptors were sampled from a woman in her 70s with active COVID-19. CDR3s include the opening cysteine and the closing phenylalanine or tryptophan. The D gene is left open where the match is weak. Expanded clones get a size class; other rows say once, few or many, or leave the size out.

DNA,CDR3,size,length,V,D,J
TGTGCCAGCAGCGTAGGACAGGCGGGAGAGACCCAGTACTTC,CASSVGQAGETQYF,-,14,TRBV9,-,TRBJ2-5
TGCGCCAGCAGCCTTGCGTACCAAGAGACCCAGTACTTC,CASSLAYQETQYF,once,13,TRBV4-1,-,TRBJ2-5
TGTGCCAGCAGTTTCGGACAGGATCGCGAGCAGTACTTC,CASSFGQDREQYF,once,13,TRBV27,TRBD1,TRBJ2-7
TGTGCCAGCAGAACGGACAGACTCAATCAGCCCCAGCATTTT,CASRTDRLNQPQHF,once,14,TRBV28,-,TRBJ1-5
TGTGCCAGCAGCTTGGGGAGCGAGCAACTAACTGAAAAACTGTTTTTT,CASSLGSEQLTEKLFF,-,16,TRBV7-9,-,TRBJ1-4
TGCGCCAGCATCCGGGACTGCCCTCGGGGCAATCAGCCCCAGCATTTT,CASIRDCPRGNQPQHF,-,16,TRBV23-1,-,TRBJ1-5
TGTGCCAGCAGTAACGGACAGGGCGGCAATCAGCCCCAGCATTTT,CASSNGQGGNQPQHF,-,15,TRBV6-2/TRBV6-3,TRBD1,TRBJ1-5
TGTGCCACCAGGAATGAGGGGAACACTGAAGCTTTCTTT,CATRNEGNTEAFF,-,13,TRBV24-1,-,TRBJ1-1
TGTGCCTGGAGTGTACCTTACCTTGGGGGGAATCAGCCCCAGCATTTT,CAWSVPYLGGNQPQHF,-,16,TRBV30,-,TRBJ1-5
TGTGCCAGCAGGTTAGAGACAGGGGGCTCCCTGTCAGGCTACACCTTC,CASRLETGGSLSGYTF,-,16,TRBV2,TRBD1,TRBJ1-2
TGTGCCAGCAGCTTAGCTGGCGGGAGCAACAATGAGCAGTTCTTC,CASSLAGGSNNEQFF,-,15,TRBV7-2,TRBD2,TRBJ2-1
TGCGCCAGCAGCCAAGATCCACTATCATATGAGCAGTTCTTC,CASSQDPLSYEQFF,once,14,TRBV4-3,-,TRBJ2-1
TGTGCCAGCAGTCAGGGAGAAAAACTGTTTTTT,CASSQGEKLFF,-,11,TRBV12-3/TRBV12-4,-,TRBJ1-4
TGTGCCAGCCATTCTCGTCCCAGGGAGCAGTACTTC,CASHSRPREQYF,-,12,TRBV2,-,TRBJ2-7
TGTGCCAGCAGCCCTGCCCTTGGCGAGACCCAGTACTTC,CASSPALGETQYF,-,13,TRBV5-8,-,TRBJ2-5
TGTGCCAGCAGCTTACAGAGGACAGGGACAAATTCACCCCTCCACTTT,CASSLQRTGTNSPLHF,-,16,TRBV7-8,TRBD1,TRBJ1-6
TGTGCCAGCAGTGAATCGAGCTCCTACAATGAGCAGTTCTTC,CASSESSSYNEQFF,-,14,TRBV25-1,-,TRBJ2-1
TGTGCCAGCAGCACTAGGGCTGGTCGGGGGTCCATATACAATGAGCAGTTCTTC,CASSTRAGRGSIYNEQFF,-,18,TRBV7-9,-,TRBJ2-1
TGTGCCAGCAGTTTATGGGGACTAGCGGGAGGGCACTACTACAATGAGCAGTTCTTC,CASSLWGLAGGHYYNEQFF,-,19,TRBV27,TRBD2,TRBJ2-1
TGTGCCAGCAGCGTTTCTGGGACAGGGGGCCATAATTCACCCCTCCACTTT,CASSVSGTGGHNSPLHF,-,17,TRBV9,TRBD1,TRBJ1-6
TGTGCCAGTAGTATAGGCCCCGGGACTCACACTGAAGCTTTCTTT,CASSIGPGTHTEAFF,-,15,TRBV19,-,TRBJ1-1
TGTGCCAGCGCGACAGCAACCAGCTCCTACAATGAGCAGTTCTTC,CASATATSSYNEQFF,-,15,TRBV28,-,TRBJ2-1
TGTGCCAGCAGCAAAGCCTCCAGGGGGCAATTGGGCTACACCTTC,CASSKASRGQLGYTF,-,15,TRBV21-1,-,TRBJ1-2
TGTGCCAGCAGCTTAGGGGTCAGGCCTAATTCACCCCTCCACTTT,CASSLGVRPNSPLHF,-,15,TRBV11-2,-,TRBJ1-6
TGTGCCAGCAGCCCAGTACTAATTACCCTAGCCAAAAACATTCAGTACTTC,CASSPVLITLAKNIQYF,-,17,TRBV7-8,-,TRBJ2-4
TGTGCTAGCAGCTTAGGACTAGCGGAGAGGTACGAGCAGTACTTC,CASSLGLAERYEQYF,-,15,TRBV7-7,TRBD2,TRBJ2-7
TGCAGCGCCACCCTTGGACAGGCGAACACTGAAGCTTTCTTT,CSATLGQANTEAFF,-,14,TRBV29-1,TRBD1,TRBJ1-1
TGTGCCACCAGTGATCCTAAAAAGGGACAGGGGCAGGCAAGGGATACGCAGTATTTT,CATSDPKKGQGQARDTQYF,once,19,TRBV24-1,TRBD1,TRBJ2-3
TGTGCCAGCAGCCCCCAAGTGGGCGCTAATGAAAAACTGTTTTTT,CASSPQVGANEKLFF,-,15,TRBV5-6,-,TRBJ1-4
TGTGCCAGCACTGTCGGGGGAGCCTCCTACGAGCAGTACTTC,CASTVGGASYEQYF,-,14,TRBV6-5,-,TRBJ2-7
TGTGCCAGCACCTTAACAGGGGTGGCCACCGGGGAGCTGTTTTTT,CASTLTGVATGELFF,once,15,TRBV7-6,TRBD1,TRBJ2-2
TGTGCCAGCAGCCAAGACGAGCGGGAAGTAGTAGAGACCCAGTACTTC,CASSQDEREVVETQYF,-,16,TRBV14,TRBD2,TRBJ2-5
TGTGCCAGCAGCCAAGAGGGGACTAGCAGAAACAATGAGCAGTTCTTC,CASSQEGTSRNNEQFF,-,16,TRBV3-1/TRBV3-2,TRBD2,TRBJ2-1
TGTGCCATCAGTGAAAGCGGGAGAGGTCAGGAGACCCAGTACTTC,CAISESGRGQETQYF,-,15,TRBV10-3,TRBD2,TRBJ2-5
TGTGCCAGCAGCCACCGGGAGCTGTGGGACGGACCATACAATGAGCAGTTCTTC,CASSHRELWDGPYNEQFF,-,18,TRBV5-8,-,TRBJ2-1
TGTGCCAGCAGTGAATTGGCGGGGACTAGCGGGAGGGCGACAGATACGCAGTATTTT,CASSELAGTSGRATDTQYF,-,19,TRBV6-1,TRBD2,TRBJ2-3
TGTGCCAGCAGCCATACCCTAGCGGGGACAGATACGCAGTATTTT,CASSHTLAGTDTQYF,-,15,TRBV3-1/TRBV3-2,TRBD2,TRBJ2-3
TGTGCCAGCAGTCCGACAGGTTCCTCCTATGGCTACACCTTC,CASSPTGSSYGYTF,-,14,TRBV6-2/TRBV6-3,-,TRBJ1-2
TGTGCCAGCAGCCATGGGACTAGCGGGAGTAGGGGCACAGATACGCAGTATTTT,CASSHGTSGSRGTDTQYF,once,18,TRBV3-1/TRBV3-2,TRBD2,TRBJ2-3
TGTGCCAGCAGTGCCCCTCGACGGGAGGATGAGCAGTTCTTC,CASSAPRREDEQFF,-,14,TRBV6-2/TRBV6-3,TRBD2,TRBJ2-1
TGTGCCAGCAGCAAGTGGACTAGCGGGAGTGTTTGGAGCAATCCGAGCTCCTACGAGCAGTACTTC,CASSKWTSGSVWSNPSSYEQYF,-,22,TRBV21-1,-,TRBJ2-7
TGTGCCAGCAGCTTGGACAGGGATCAGCCCCAGCATTTT,CASSLDRDQPQHF,-,13,TRBV5-4,-,TRBJ1-5
TGTGCCAGCACGAGTAGCGGGAGCGGAATTAAAGAGACCCAGTACTTC,CASTSSGSGIKETQYF,once,16,TRBV2,TRBD2,TRBJ2-5
TGTGCCAGCAGCCTGGGACAGGGGGCTCGGAATTCACCCCTCCACTTT,CASSLGQGARNSPLHF,-,16,TRBV27,TRBD1,TRBJ1-6
TGTGCCAGCAGCCCAACAGGGGGCACTGAAGCTTTCTTT,CASSPTGGTEAFF,-,13,TRBV7-8,TRBD1,TRBJ1-1
TGTGCCTGGATAGCGGGAGGCGCAGATACGCAGTATTTT,CAWIAGGADTQYF,-,13,TRBV30,TRBD2,TRBJ2-3
TGTGCCAGCTCACCTATGCTAGCGGCAGGCACAGATACGCAGTATTTT,CASSPMLAAGTDTQYF,-,16,TRBV18,TRBD2,TRBJ2-3
TGTGCCAGCAGCAGCTCCGGGACAGGGGCCTATGGAAACACCATATATTTT,CASSSSGTGAYGNTIYF,-,17,TRBV7-9,TRBD1,TRBJ1-3
TGCAGCGTTGAACCTGACAGGGGGCACACCATATATTTT,CSVEPDRGHTIYF,-,13,TRBV29-1,TRBD1,TRBJ1-3
TGTGCCAGCAGCCCACGGACCGGGACTAGCGGGAACGCCGGGGAGCTGTTTTTT,CASSPRTGTSGNAGELFF,-,18,TRBV7-2,TRBD2,TRBJ2-2
TGTGCCAGCAGCCAAAGAGGGAATCAGCCCCAGCATTTT,CASSQRGNQPQHF,-,13,TRBV3-1/TRBV3-2,-,TRBJ1-5
TGTGCCAGCAGCAGCGGGACTAGGGACGAGCAGTACTTC,CASSSGTRDEQYF,-,13,TRBV11-3,TRBD2,TRBJ2-7
TGTGCCAGCAGTAATAGACTGGGGCCTAATTCACCCCTCCACTTT,CASSNRLGPNSPLHF,once,15,TRBV2,-,TRBJ1-6
TGTGCCTGGCAGGGGAACAGCTATGGCTACACCTTC,CAWQGNSYGYTF,-,12,TRBV30,-,TRBJ1-2
TGTGCCAGCAGTTCGGACAGGGGGAGTTCACCCCTCCACTTT,CASSSDRGSSPLHF,-,14,TRBV6-5,TRBD1,TRBJ1-6